Presented here are 29 T cell receptor beta chains from one specimen sequenced in a study of T cell responses to AZD1222 COVID-19 vaccine. The table came from immunoSEQ multiplex PCR; TCRdb's copy has only in-frame clones and leaves some out. The sample records about 140,000 clones, approximately 92% being singletons. The material was peripheral blood, obtained 28 days after the second AZD1222 dose. The receptors come from an adult who received the AZD1222 COVID-19 vaccine.

The gene calls are TRBV7-9 and TRBJ1-2; a weak D match, TRBD1 (6 bases). Trimming removed 11 bases from V and 2 bases from J, with 15 bases in between. The CDR3 loop spans 13 amino acids. The germline V gene encodes CDR1 SEHNR and CDR2 FQNEAQ (reference sequence). In nucleotides, the CDR3 is TGTGCCTTCATCGCGGGGGCAAACTATGGCTACACCTTC. Translating gives CAFIAGANYGYTF.

This clone has a single count. This chain connects TRBV19 to TRBJ2-6, with D uncertain. The CDR3 totals 17 residues. The germline CDR1 and CDR2 sequences are LNHDA and SQIVND (reference sequence). V lost 5 bases and J 0 bases, leaving 14 bases between the germline ends. The CDR3 sequence: CASSLLFRSSGANVLTF. The CDR3 nucleotides read TGTGCCAGTAGTCTTCTCTTCCGGTCCTCTGGGGCCAACGTCCTGACTTTC.

V usage is TRBV7-9 and J usage is TRBJ2-7; 13 nucleotides line up with TRBD2. The V gene's germline CDR1 is SEHNR and CDR2 FQNEAQ (reference sequence). The CDR3 is 17 residues long. The V and J ends lost 3 bases and 7 bases, in that order; junction bases with no gene match: 12. CDR3 in amino acids: CASSFISRTSGSEEQYF. The CDR3, as DNA: TGTGCCAGCAGCTTTATCTCTCGGACTAGCGGGAGTGAAGAGCAGTACTTC.

The rearrangement links TRBV12-3 or TRBV12-4 to TRBJ1-2; unclear D gene. The V end was cut by 1 base, the J end by 8 bases, with 11 bases between. This CDR3 has 13 amino acids. For the CDR3, the DNA is TGTGCCAGCAGTTTAGGGCACTCCGGGGGCTACACCTTC. It translates to CASSLGHSGGYTF.

A few counts support this clone. J is TRBJ2-5 and V is TRBV6-2 or TRBV6-3, with D possibly matching TRBD2 (5 bases). The CDR3 totals 16 residues. Trimming took off 2 bases at V and 0 bases at J, with 13 bases between the two ends. CDR1 MNHEY and CDR2 SVGEGT come from the germline V gene. DNA for the CDR3: TGTGCCAGCAGTTACCAGGCTAGCAGGTACCAAGAGACCCAGTACTTC. Its translation is CASSYQASRYQETQYF.

The chain employs TRBV19 and TRBJ1-2; 10 nucleotides align to TRBD1. Germline V gene sequence: CDR1 LNHDA, CDR2 SQIVND (reference sequence). After removal of 6 bases from V and 7 bases from J, the junction contained 8 bases not matched to a gene. This CDR3 comprises 14 residues. The CDR3 is CASSKEGTGAGYTF. Here the CDR3 DNA reads TGTGCCAGTAGCAAAGAAGGGACAGGGGCTGGCTACACCTTC. The complete variable domain, with remaining parts taken from reference TRBV19 and TRBJ1-2, reads DGGITQSPKYLFRKEGQNVTLSCEQNLNHDAMYWYRQDPGQGLRLIYYSQIVNDFQKGDIAEGYSVSREKKESFPLTVTSAQKNPTAFYLCASSKEGTGAGYTFGSGTRLTVV.

The gene calls are TRBV7-3 and TRBJ1-1, with D maybe TRBD1 (6 bases). The CDR3 length is 14 residues. Trimming pared 1 base from V and 5 bases from J, leaving 11 bases between. Germline CDR1 is SGHTA and CDR2 is FQGTGA. Here the CDR3 DNA reads TGTGCCAGCAGCTTAATGGGCAGGGGTACTGAAGCTTTCTTT. Encoded protein: CASSLMGRGTEAFF.

This rearrangement joins TRBV28 to TRBJ1-1; D not certain. V lost 7 bases, J lost 9 bases, and 21 bases lay in between. The CDR3 sequence is 14 residues long. Germline V gene data show CDR1 as MDHEN and CDR2 as SYDVKM. The chain's CDR3 is CASTKIAGGKQAFF. The CDR3 DNA is TGTGCCAGCACTAAAATTGCCGGAGGAAAACAAGCTTTCTTT.

V usage is TRBV7-6 and J usage is TRBJ2-1, with TRBD2 matching over 11 bases. CDR3 length equals 18 residues. V gave up 3 bases and J gave up 6 bases; unmatched junction bases: 13. Germline-derived CDR1 and CDR2 are SGHVS and FNYEAQ. The CDR3 DNA reads as TGTGCCAGCAGCTTGGGGTTGGGAGTAGCGGGAGGGCTCAATGAGCAGTTCTTC. Amino acids: CASSLGLGVAGGLNEQFF.

V is TRBV28 and J is TRBJ1-1, with D perhaps TRBD1 (6 bases). With 6 bases removed from V and 1 base from J, the gap between germline ends came to 12 bases. From germline, CDR1 is MDHEN and CDR2 SYDVKM. CDR3 length equals 14 residues. CDR3 coding DNA: TGTGCCAGCAGGAAAGGACAGTCGAACACTGAAGCTTTCTTT. It yields the protein CASRKGQSNTEAFF.

This clone has only one observation. The J gene is TRBJ2-7, the V gene TRBV6-1; the D gene is possibly TRBD1 (5 bases). The V end lost 1 base, the J end lost 2 bases, and 15 bases lay between the germline ends. The CDR3 is 16 residues long. The germline V gene encodes CDR1 MNHNS and CDR2 SASEGT. Written as DNA, the CDR3 is TGTGCCAGCAGTGAAGACAGGCAATCCCCCCCCTACGAGCAGTACTTC. Amino acid sequence: CASSEDRQSPPYEQYF.

The chain is built from TRBV19 and TRBJ2-1, with 8 bases aligning to TRBD2. Germline CDR1 is LNHDA and CDR2 is SQIVND (reference sequence). J lost 6 bases, V lost 0 bases, and 1 base had no gene match. The CDR3 is 14 residues long. CDR3: CASSIESGSNEQFF. The CDR3 DNA follows: TGTGCCAGTAGTATAGAAAGCGGGAGCAATGAGCAGTTCTTC.

Details on this clone: Other DNA variants within this sample encode the same CDR3. The chain joins TRBV27 to TRBJ2-1, with D perhaps assigned TRBD1 or TRBD2 (6 bases each). CDR3 length: 11 residues. Germline CDR1 and CDR2: MNHEY and SMNVEV (reference sequence). Trimming took off 6 bases at V and 9 bases at J, with 9 bases between the two ends. CDR3 in DNA: TGTGCCAGCAGGAGGGGGGCTGAGCAGTTCTTC. It is translated as CASRRGAEQFF.

This chain links TRBV6-2 or TRBV6-3 with TRBJ2-2, with D tentatively TRBD1 (6 bases). The CDR3 has 18 amino acids. Trimming removed 5 bases at V and 0 bases at J, with 19 bases between. Germline values: CDR1 MNHEY, CDR2 SVGEGT. For the CDR3, the DNA is TGTGCCAGCAGTCCGACCACGGGTAGGGGGTCGAACACCGGGGAGCTGTTTTTT. This sequence encodes CASSPTTGRGSNTGELFF.

This clone appeared once. This chain uses TRBV18 with TRBJ1-2, with D perhaps TRBD1 (6 bases). V dropped 3 bases and J dropped 4 bases, with 12 bases sitting between them. Germline values: CDR1 KGHSH, CDR2 LQKENI. The CDR3 loop spans 14 amino acids. CDR3 protein: CASSPEGGGYGYTF. In DNA, the CDR3 is TGTGCCAGCTCACCTGAGGGGGGAGGCTATGGCTACACCTTC.

About this clone itself: Other nucleotide sequences in the sample specify the same CDR3. CDR3 sequence reads: CASSPGLAGTYEQYF. For the CDR3, the DNA is TGTGCCAGCAGCCCCGGACTAGCGGGAACCTACGAGCAGTACTTC. This rearrangement joins TRBV6-5 to TRBJ2-7, with 12 bases lining up with TRBD2. This CDR3 comprises 15 residues. CDR1 is MNHEY, CDR2 SVGAGI, per germline. The junction had 5 bases not matched to a gene; V was cut back by 6 bases and J by 2 bases.

The genes are TRBV5-3 and TRBJ1-6; D possibly corresponds to TRBD1 (5 bases). TRBV5-3 carries the ORF label, with uncertain function. Trimming left V 4 bases short and J 10 bases short, with 12 bases between. The CDR3 runs 13 residues. Here the CDR3 DNA reads TGTGCCAGAAGCCCAGGGAGATGGTCACCCCTCCACTTT. This codes for CARSPGRWSPLHF.

The rearrangement links TRBV19 to TRBJ2-1; 9 nucleotides line up with TRBD1. Germline lookup yields CDR1 LNHDA and CDR2 SQIVND (reference sequence). The trim removed 5 bases at V and 7 bases at J, leaving 9 bases unmatched. This CDR3 has 15 residues. Here the CDR3 DNA reads TGTGCCAGTAGTCTGGGACAGGGAGCTAGGAATGAGCAGTTCTTC. This gives the protein CASSLGQGARNEQFF.

V usage is TRBV20-1 and J usage is TRBJ1-4; weak D call: TRBD1 (5 bases). Trimming took 3 bases from V and 5 from J, leaving 13 bases between them. The CDR3 has 14 amino acids. In germline, CDR1 is DFQATT, CDR2 SNEGSKA (reference sequence). CDR3 in DNA: TGCAGTGCTAGTCCGGGACGGCCGAATGAAAAACTGTTTTTT. Amino acids: CSASPGRPNEKLFF.

The chain recombines TRBV19 with TRBJ1-1; D perhaps matches TRBD1 (5 bases). Germline CDR1 reads LNHDA; CDR2 reads SQIVND (reference sequence). This CDR3 region has 15 residues. The V end was cut by 3 bases, the J end by 6 bases, with 17 bases between. CDR3: CASSISNRLLPEAFF. The CDR3 region has the DNA TGTGCCAGTAGTATTTCGAACAGGCTCCTTCCTGAAGCTTTCTTT.

This chain joins TRBV2 and TRBJ1-6; 9 nucleotides agree with TRBD1. There are 15 residues in the CDR3. The trim removed 10 bases at V and 10 bases at J, leaving 14 bases unmatched. Germline V lookup: CDR1 SNHLY, CDR2 FYNNEI. CDR3 sequence reads: CATEGTGQPGSPLHF. CDR3 sequence (DNA): TGTGCCACCGAGGGGACAGGGCAGCCGGGGTCACCCCTCCACTTT.

The chain links TRBV6-5 to TRBJ1-2, with unresolved D. The CDR3 is made up of 15 amino acids. Germline V CDR1 and CDR2: MNHEY, SVGAGI. The ends were cut back, 5 bases at V and 5 bases at J, with 18 bases in the middle. The CDR3, as DNA: TGTGCCAGCAGTCTCCAAGGCGCAGGAGGGTATGGCTACACCTTC. Its translation: CASSLQGAGGYGYTF.

This clone was found once. The chain combines TRBV29-1 with TRBJ1-1; weak D call: TRBD1 (5 bases). This CDR3 has 16 amino acids. Trimming left V 7 bases short and J 4 bases short, with 25 bases between. Germline V CDR1 and CDR2: SQVTM, ANQGSEA. CDR3 sequence (DNA): TGCAGCGCTAGAACGGTACTCGGGGGTCCGGCCACTGAAGCTTTCTTT. Translation: CSARTVLGGPATEAFF.

This chain uses TRBV4-3 with TRBJ2-2; TRBD2 aligns across 9 bases. The CDR3 length is 15 residues. V dropped 2 bases and J dropped 4; count of bases not matched to a gene: 2. CDR1 LGHNA and CDR2 YSLEER come from the germline V gene. The CDR3: CASSQRAGGTGELFF. The CDR3 DNA follows: TGCGCCAGCAGCCAACGAGCGGGAGGCACCGGGGAGCTGTTTTTT.

V and J are TRBV14 and TRBJ1-1; D call uncertain. This CDR3 comprises 13 residues. V was clipped by 4 bases and J by 7 bases, with 13 bases between them. Germline values: CDR1 SGHDN, CDR2 FVKESK. The CDR3 loop is CASSRQPDLEAFF. The CDR3 nucleotides read TGTGCCAGCAGCCGTCAGCCCGATCTTGAAGCTTTCTTT.

The rearrangement uses TRBV5-6 and TRBJ1-1; 10 bases line up with TRBD1. This CDR3 is built from 14 residues. The V segment lost 5 bases and the J segment 3 bases; nucleotides outside the gene matches: 4. Germline V lookup: CDR1 SGHDT, CDR2 YYEEEE. The CDR3 reads CASRYDRGHTEAFF. The DNA for the CDR3 is TGTGCCAGCAGATATGACAGGGGGCACACTGAAGCTTTCTTT.

This rearrangement joins TRBV5-5 to TRBJ1-2, with a possible D match to TRBD1 (6 bases). V was clipped by 4 bases and J by 8 bases, with 15 bases between them. The germline gives CDR1 SGHKS, CDR2 YYEKEE (reference sequence). The CDR3 covers 13 residues. CDR3: CASSPDRWSGYTF. CDR3 DNA sequence: TGTGCCAGCAGCCCCGACAGGTGGAGCGGCTACACCTTC. Full variable domain (missing parts from reference TRBV5-5 and TRBJ1-2): DAGVTQSPTHLIKTRGQQVTLRCSPISGHKSVSWYQQVLGQGPQFIFQYYEKEERGRGNFPDRFSARQFPNYSSELNVNALLLGDSALYLCASSPDRWSGYTFGSGTRLTVV.

The genes are TRBV20-1 and TRBJ2-7, with 7 bases that match TRBD2. Germline CDR1 is DFQATT and CDR2 is SNEGSKA (reference sequence). V dropped 3 bases and J dropped 3; count of bases not matched to a gene: 2. This CDR3 comprises 12 residues. This CDR3 reads CSASAGVYEQYF. The CDR3 coding sequence is TGCAGTGCTAGTGCGGGAGTCTACGAGCAGTACTTC.

DNA of the CDR3: TGTGCCATCAGGGACAGTATAGATTCACCCCTCCACTTT. It encodes CAIRDSIDSPLHF. This chain uses TRBV10-3 with TRBJ1-6, with D possibly TRBD1 on 6 matching bases. V was cut by 6 bases and J by 8 bases, with 11 bases left in between. The CDR3 totals 13 residues. Germline V lookup: CDR1 ENHRY, CDR2 SYGVKD.